These T cell receptor beta chains were read from a single sample in a study of T cell repertoires in cytomegalovirus infection. TCRdb reprocessed the reads via MiXCR and lists one record per CDR3 protein. The repertoire holds about 180,000 distinct CDR3 sequences, with about a sixth as singletons. The sequencing sample was made of CD8+ T cells from PBMCs. Receptors were obtained from a human donor in good health (CMV status not recorded). Some clones in this sample may be carry-over from other donors' samples. Both conserved end residues are part of each CDR3. The D gene is left open where the match is weak. Size tells how often a clone was seen (once, few, many) or the class of an expanded clone, and some rows leave it out.

TRBV12-3/TRBV12-4	TRBJ1-1	14	-	-	CASSQTDIVSEAFF	TGTGCCAGCAGTCAAACGGACATCGTCTCTGAAGCTTTCTTT
TRBV7-2	TRBJ1-3	17	-	many	CASSKGKSQSSGNTIYF	TGTGCCAGCAGCAAAGGGAAATCCCAAAGCTCTGGAAACACCATATATTTT
TRBV25-1	TRBJ1-5	13	-	few	CASRGGSNQPQHF	TGTGCCAGCAGAGGAGGGAGCAATCAGCCCCAGCATTTT
TRBV24-1	TRBJ1-1	11	-	few	CATSDGLEAFF	TGTGCCACCAGTGATGGGTTAGAAGCTTTCTTT
TRBV6-2/TRBV6-3	TRBJ2-7	11	-	-	CASRYLLEQYF	TGTGCCAGCAGATACCTACTCGAGCAGTACTTC
TRBV4-3	TRBJ2-3	13	-	few	CASSQDVAHTQYF	TGCGCCAGCAGCCAAGATGTGGCCCATACGCAGTATTTT
TRBV10-1	TRBJ2-7	13	-	-	CASSESGGNEQYF	TGCGCCAGCAGTGAATCTGGGGGCAACGAGCAGTACTTC
TRBV7-3	TRBJ1-1	16	TRBD1	few	CASSLGQGVLPDEAFF	TGTGCCAGCAGCTTAGGACAGGGGGTTCTGCCCGATGAAGCTTTCTTT
TRBV12-3/TRBV12-4	TRBJ1-6	11	TRBD1	-	CASSFGTDTHF	TGTGCCAGCAGTTTTGGGACAGATACCCACTTT
TRBV28	TRBJ2-7	17	TRBD1	-	CASSLVGLGTGGYEQYF	TGTGCCAGCAGTTTAGTCGGTCTAGGGACAGGGGGCTACGAGCAGTACTTC
TRBV6-2/TRBV6-3	TRBJ1-5	17	-	-	CASSYWAGIDDNQPQHF	TGTGCCAGCAGTTACTGGGCAGGAATTGATGACAATCAGCCCCAGCATTTT
TRBV5-1	TRBJ2-1	15	TRBD1	few	CASRSGQGSSGEQFF	TGCGCCAGCAGATCCGGACAGGGGTCCAGCGGTGAGCAGTTCTTC
TRBV28	TRBJ2-7	13	-	-	CASSLDNSYEQYF	TGTGCCAGCAGTTTAGACAACTCCTACGAGCAGTACTTC
TRBV7-9	TRBJ2-3	16	-	-	CASRRAGGLNTDTQYF	TGTGCCAGCAGGCGTGCCGGGGGGCTAAACACAGATACGCAGTATTTT
TRBV30	TRBJ2-1	12	-	-	CARDVGKTEQFF	TGTGCCCGGGACGTGGGGAAAACTGAGCAGTTCTTC
TRBV7-2	TRBJ1-2	17	-	-	CASSLAPAGQRADGYTF	TGTGCCAGCAGCTTAGCCCCAGCAGGGCAGAGAGCGGATGGCTACACCTTC
TRBV11-2	TRBJ1-2	15	-	-	CASSPRDRAGGGYTF	TGTGCCAGCAGCCCACGGGACCGCGCGGGGGGTGGCTACACCTTC
TRBV7-2	TRBJ2-3	13	-	-	CASSGRALDTQYF	TGTGCCAGCAGCGGGCGGGCTCTAGATACGCAGTATTTT
TRBV6-5	TRBJ1-2	18	TRBD1	-	CASSFLYTGQGVNYGYTF	TGTGCCAGCAGTTTCTTATACACCGGACAGGGGGTAAACTATGGCTACACCTTC
TRBV9	TRBJ1-2	13	-	-	CASVGRDNYGYTF	TGTGCCAGCGTGGGCAGGGATAACTATGGCTACACCTTC
TRBV28	TRBJ1-1	14	TRBD1	few	CASSPKGQTWGAFF	TGTGCCAGCAGTCCAAAGGGACAGACGTGGGGAGCTTTCTTT
TRBV7-6	TRBJ1-1	13	-	medium-sized	CASSPYRNTEAFF	TGTGCCAGCAGCCCCTACAGGAACACTGAAGCTTTCTTT
TRBV20-1	TRBJ2-4	15	TRBD1	few	CSAPPPQGQQNIQYF	TGCAGTGCGCCGCCGCCACAGGGGCAACAAAACATTCAGTACTTC
TRBV6-2/TRBV6-3	TRBJ2-7	15	TRBD2	-	CASSFLAGLTYEQYF	TGTGCCAGCAGTTTCCTAGCGGGGCTTACCTACGAGCAGTACTTC
TRBV28	TRBJ1-5	17	-	-	CASSFAGDGHSNQPQHF	TGTGCCAGCAGTTTTGCAGGGGATGGACATAGCAATCAGCCCCAGCATTTT
TRBV4-3	TRBJ1-1	15	-	few	CASSQDDSEGTEAFF	TGCGCCAGCAGCCAAGATGATTCAGAGGGGACTGAAGCTTTCTTT
TRBV7-8	TRBJ2-2	18	-	few	CASSPLNGESPNTGELFF	TGTGCCAGCAGCCCTTTAAATGGGGAGAGTCCGAACACCGGGGAGCTGTTTTTT
TRBV10-3	TRBJ2-3	13	-	few	CAISETLADTQYF	TGTGCCATCAGTGAGACCCTAGCAGATACGCAGTATTTT
TRBV7-9	TRBJ2-7	15	-	-	CASSLARGRKYEQYF	TGTGCCAGCAGCTTAGCCCGAGGCAGGAAGTACGAGCAGTACTTC
TRBV9	TRBJ1-2	13	-	few	CASSVQGSYGYTF	TGTGCCAGCAGCGTTCAGGGAAGCTATGGCTACACCTTC
TRBV10-2	TRBJ2-7	14	-	-	CASSEWGVSYEQYF	TGCGCCAGCAGTGAGTGGGGGGTATCCTACGAGCAGTACTTC
TRBV7-3	TRBJ2-1	13	TRBD1	-	CASSWTGDNEQFF	TGTGCCAGCAGCTGGACAGGGGACAATGAGCAGTTCTTC
TRBV11-3	TRBJ2-7	12	-	few	CASSLGVGEQYF	TGTGCCAGCAGCTTAGGTGTTGGGGAGCAGTACTTC
TRBV29-1	TRBJ2-1	14	TRBD2	few	CSVLAGGPGNEQFF	TGCAGCGTCCTAGCGGGGGGGCCGGGGAATGAGCAGTTCTTC
TRBV30	TRBJ1-1	11	-	-	CAWSVTGWAFF	TGTGCCTGGAGTGTGACGGGTTGGGCTTTCTTT
TRBV11-2	TRBJ2-1	17	TRBD2	-	CASSFQTSVSSYNEQFF	TGTGCCAGCAGCTTCCAAACTAGCGTCAGCTCCTACAATGAGCAGTTCTTC
TRBV7-2	TRBJ2-7	15	-	-	CASSLTGGRSYEQYF	TGTGCCAGCAGCTTAACGGGGGGCCGTTCGTACGAGCAGTACTTC
TRBV4-3	TRBJ2-1	16	TRBD2	-	CASSPFRTSGYNEQFF	TGCGCCAGCAGCCCTTTCCGGACTAGCGGATACAATGAGCAGTTCTTC
TRBV6-1	TRBJ1-2	17	-	-	CASSLRDITSSNYGYTF	TGTGCCAGCAGCCTACGGGACATCACATCATCTAACTATGGCTACACCTTC
TRBV12-3/TRBV12-4	TRBJ2-7	17	-	-	CASSQSAGQMIAYEQYF	TGTGCCAGCAGTCAGTCTGCGGGACAGATGATTGCCTACGAGCAGTACTTC
TRBV12-3/TRBV12-4	TRBJ2-7	14	-	-	CASSLSGTPYEQYF	TGTGCCAGCAGTTTAAGCGGGACACCCTACGAGCAGTACTTC
TRBV7-2	TRBJ2-1	17	TRBD1	many	CASSLARGQGAYNEQFF	TGTGCCAGCAGCTTAGCGAGAGGACAGGGCGCCTACAATGAGCAGTTCTTC
TRBV6-4	TRBJ1-5	19	-	many	CANPTTTTVPSDNNQPQHF	TGTGCCAACCCGACTACGACGACAGTGCCCTCCGATAACAATCAGCCCCAGCATTTT
TRBV7-8	TRBJ2-5	14	-	-	CASSLERNQETQYF	TGTGCCAGCAGCTTAGAGAGGAATCAAGAGACCCAGTACTTC
TRBV14	TRBJ1-1	12	-	few	CASSRNLMEAFF	TGTGCCAGCAGCCGTAACCTAATGGAAGCTTTCTTT
TRBV7-3	TRBJ2-1	14	TRBD2	-	CASSFSGGGNEQFF	TGTGCCAGCAGCTTTAGCGGGGGGGGGAATGAGCAGTTCTTC
TRBV2	TRBJ2-4	16	-	-	CASSEAGGVTKNIQYF	TGTGCCAGCAGTGAAGCCGGGGGAGTGACCAAAAACATTCAGTACTTC
TRBV7-3	TRBJ2-1	16	TRBD2	-	CASSSAGGARYNEQFF	TGTGCCAGCAGCTCCGCGGGGGGGGCCCGTTACAATGAGCAGTTCTTC
TRBV15	TRBJ1-5	14	-	-	CATSRGFGNQPQHF	TGTGCCACCTCCAGGGGTTTTGGCAATCAGCCCCAGCATTTT
TRBV2	TRBJ1-4	15	-	-	CASSLQEAFNEKLFF	TGTGCCAGCAGTCTTCAGGAGGCCTTTAATGAAAAACTGTTTTTT
TRBV9	TRBJ2-6	14	-	-	CASSATEGANVLTF	TGTGCCAGCAGCGCAACAGAGGGGGCCAACGTCCTGACTTTC
TRBV28	TRBJ1-5	15	-	-	CASNTFRANNQPQHF	TGTGCCAGCAATACTTTCAGAGCCAACAATCAGCCCCAGCATTTT
TRBV12-3/TRBV12-4	TRBJ2-4	14	TRBD2	few	CASSLPMTSGIQYF	TGTGCCAGCAGTCTCCCGATGACTAGCGGCATTCAGTACTTC
TRBV12-3/TRBV12-4	TRBJ1-4	19	-	few	CASSLARGIGIETNEKLFF	TGTGCCAGCAGTTTAGCGCGGGGTATCGGGATCGAAACTAATGAAAAACTGTTTTTT
TRBV7-9	TRBJ1-1	13	TRBD1	many	CASSPQGDTEAFF	TGTGCCAGCAGCCCTCAGGGGGACACTGAAGCTTTCTTT
TRBV29-1	TRBJ1-2	13	-	few	CSVEDKTVYGYTF	TGCAGCGTTGAAGACAAGACAGTCTATGGCTACACCTTC